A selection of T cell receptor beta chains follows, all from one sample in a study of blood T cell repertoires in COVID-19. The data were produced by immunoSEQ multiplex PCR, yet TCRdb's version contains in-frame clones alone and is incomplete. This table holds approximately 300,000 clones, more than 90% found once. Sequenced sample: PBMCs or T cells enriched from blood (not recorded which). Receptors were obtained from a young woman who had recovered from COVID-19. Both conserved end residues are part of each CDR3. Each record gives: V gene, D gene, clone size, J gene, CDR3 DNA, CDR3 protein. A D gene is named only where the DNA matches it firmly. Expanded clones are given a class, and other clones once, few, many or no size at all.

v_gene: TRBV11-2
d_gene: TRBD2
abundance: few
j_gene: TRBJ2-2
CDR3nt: TGTGCCAGCAGCACTAGCGGGGGGGCCAGGGAGCTGTTTTTT
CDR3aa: CASSTSGGARELFF

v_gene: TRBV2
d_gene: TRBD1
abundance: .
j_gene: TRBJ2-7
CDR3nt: TGTGCCAGCAGGTCCGGGACAGGGGGCGGGCAGTACTTC
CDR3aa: CASRSGTGGGQYF

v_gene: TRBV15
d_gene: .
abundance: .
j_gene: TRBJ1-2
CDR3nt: TGTGCCACCAGCAAGACAGAAAACTATGGCTACACCTTC
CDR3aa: CATSKTENYGYTF

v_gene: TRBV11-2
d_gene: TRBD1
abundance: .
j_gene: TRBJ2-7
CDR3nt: TGTGCCAGCAGCTCAATCTCCGGCGGGACAGGGCTTGAGCAGTACTTC
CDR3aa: CASSSISGGTGLEQYF

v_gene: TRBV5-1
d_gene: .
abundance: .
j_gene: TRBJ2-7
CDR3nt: TGCGCCAGCAGCTTGCAGGGGAACGAGCAGTACTTC
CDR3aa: CASSLQGNEQYF

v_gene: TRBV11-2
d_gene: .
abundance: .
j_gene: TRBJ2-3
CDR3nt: TGTGCCAGCACCCACGACTGGGCAGGGGGCACAGATACGCAGTATTTT
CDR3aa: CASTHDWAGGTDTQYF

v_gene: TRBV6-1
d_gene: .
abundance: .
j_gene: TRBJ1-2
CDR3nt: TGTGCCAGCAGTGAAGCGGGAGCCACCTATGGCTACACCTTC
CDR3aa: CASSEAGATYGYTF

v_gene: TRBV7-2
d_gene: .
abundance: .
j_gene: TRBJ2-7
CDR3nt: TGTGCCAGCAGCTTAGTACTAGTTTCCTACGAGCAGTACTTC
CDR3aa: CASSLVLVSYEQYF

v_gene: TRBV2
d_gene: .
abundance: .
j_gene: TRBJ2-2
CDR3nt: TGTGCCAGCACCCAACCCGGGACTTCACTCAACCCCGGGGAGCTGTTTTTT
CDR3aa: CASTQPGTSLNPGELFF

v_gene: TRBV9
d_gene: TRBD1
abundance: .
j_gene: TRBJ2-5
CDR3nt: TGTGCCAGCAGCGGGGGACAGGGTATAGGAGAGACCCAGTACTTC
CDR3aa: CASSGGQGIGETQYF

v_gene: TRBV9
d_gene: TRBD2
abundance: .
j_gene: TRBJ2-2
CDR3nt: TGTGCCAGCAGCGTAGCGGGACTAACCACCGGGGAGCTGTTTTTT
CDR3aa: CASSVAGLTTGELFF

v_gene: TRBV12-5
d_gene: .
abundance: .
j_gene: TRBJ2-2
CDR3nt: TGTGCTAGTGGACAGGGTGTCGGGGAGCTGTTTTTT
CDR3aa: CASGQGVGELFF

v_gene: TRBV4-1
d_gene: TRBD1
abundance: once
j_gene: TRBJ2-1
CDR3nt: TGCGCCAGCAGGACGGACAGGGGGCCGGGTGAGCAGTTCTTC
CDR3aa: CASRTDRGPGEQFF

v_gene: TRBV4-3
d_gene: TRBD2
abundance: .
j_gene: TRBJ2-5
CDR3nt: TGCGCCAGCAGCCGCATAGCGGGAGCGGAAGAGACCCAGTACTTC
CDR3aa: CASSRIAGAEETQYF

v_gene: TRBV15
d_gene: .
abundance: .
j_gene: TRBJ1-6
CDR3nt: TGTGCCACCAGCAGAGGAGCTTCGGGAATTAATAATTCACCCCTCCACTTT
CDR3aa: CATSRGASGINNSPLHF

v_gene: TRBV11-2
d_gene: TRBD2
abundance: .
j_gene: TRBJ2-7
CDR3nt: TGTGCCAGCAGCTCCTGGAAGGGACTAGCGGGATCCTACGAGCAGTACTTC
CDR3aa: CASSSWKGLAGSYEQYF

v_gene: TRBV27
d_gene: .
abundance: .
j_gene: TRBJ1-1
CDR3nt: TGTGCCAGCAGTTTATCAGGGGCAAGAACTGAAGCTTTCTTT
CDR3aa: CASSLSGARTEAFF

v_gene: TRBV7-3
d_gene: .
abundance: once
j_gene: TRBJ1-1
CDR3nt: TGTGCCAGCAGCTTAAACCTCCGGGCTGAAGCTTTCTTT
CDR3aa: CASSLNLRAEAFF

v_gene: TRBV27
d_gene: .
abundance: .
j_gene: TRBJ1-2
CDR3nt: TGTGCCAGCATTGGGTACGGGAGAAGTTCCGATGGCTACACCTTC
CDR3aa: CASIGYGRSSDGYTF

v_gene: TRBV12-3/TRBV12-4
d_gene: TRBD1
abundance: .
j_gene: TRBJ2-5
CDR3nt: TGTGCCAGCAGTTGGGGACAGGAGACCCAGTACTTC
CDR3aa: CASSWGQETQYF

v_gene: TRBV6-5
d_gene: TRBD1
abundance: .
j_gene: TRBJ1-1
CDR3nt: TGTGCCAGCAGTCAAACAAGGGACAGGAGTCGAGCTTTCTTT
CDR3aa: CASSQTRDRSRAFF

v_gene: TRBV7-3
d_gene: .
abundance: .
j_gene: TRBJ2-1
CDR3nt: TGTGCCAGCAGCGTAGGGGTTCTAGATGAGCAGTTCTTC
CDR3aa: CASSVGVLDEQFF

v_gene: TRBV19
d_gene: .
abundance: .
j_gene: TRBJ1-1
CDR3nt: TGTGCCAGTAGTATGGGGGGTACTGAAGCTTTCTTT
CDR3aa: CASSMGGTEAFF

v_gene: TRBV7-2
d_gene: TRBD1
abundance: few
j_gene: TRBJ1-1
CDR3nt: TGTGCCAGCAGCTCCCAGGGGGCCCTGAACACTGAAGCTTTCTTT
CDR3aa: CASSSQGALNTEAFF

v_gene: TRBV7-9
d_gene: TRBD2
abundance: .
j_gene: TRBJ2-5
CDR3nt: TGTGCCAGCAGTCAACTAGCGGGAGGGGCCCAGTACTTC
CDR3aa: CASSQLAGGAQYF

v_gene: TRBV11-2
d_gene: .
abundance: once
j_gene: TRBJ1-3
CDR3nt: TGTGCCAGCAGCCCCTACCGGACGGGACTCTCTGGAAACACCATATATTTT
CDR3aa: CASSPYRTGLSGNTIYF

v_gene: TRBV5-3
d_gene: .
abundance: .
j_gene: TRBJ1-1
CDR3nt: TGTGCCAGAAGCTTGGACAGGGATGGTTTCTTT
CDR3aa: CARSLDRDGFF

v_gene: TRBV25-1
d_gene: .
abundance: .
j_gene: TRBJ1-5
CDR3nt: TGTGCCAGGGGGGCCCGTCAGCCCCAGCATTTT
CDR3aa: CARGARQPQHF

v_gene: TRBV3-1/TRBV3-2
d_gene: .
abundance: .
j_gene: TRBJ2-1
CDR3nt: TGTGCCAGCAGCCAAGGCCTAGCTCGCAATGAGCAGTTCTTC
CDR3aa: CASSQGLARNEQFF

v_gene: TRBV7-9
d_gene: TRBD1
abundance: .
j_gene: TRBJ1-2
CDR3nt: TGTGCCAGCAGCCAAGGACAGGGGAACTATGGCTACACCTTC
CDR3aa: CASSQGQGNYGYTF

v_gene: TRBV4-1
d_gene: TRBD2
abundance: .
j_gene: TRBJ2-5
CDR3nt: TGCGCCAGCAGCCAAGCACTCCCGGGGGGGCAAGAGACCCAGTACTTC
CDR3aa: CASSQALPGGQETQYF